One and the same sample provided the 13 T cell receptor beta chains below, sequenced in a study of cytomegalovirus exposure and HLA in healthy donors. In the PCR, 60 Vbeta and 13 Jbeta primers were used. Clones were sequenced by immunoSEQ multiplex PCR, and TCRdb holds only the in-frame ones, with some missing. Here the sample spans some 200,000 clones, about 79% being singletons. The specimen sequenced was PBMCs. The receptor source for this set is a man younger than 35 in good health and CMV-seronegative.

The CDR3 is CASSLEIQGPANEKLFF. The CDR3 nucleotides read TGTGCCAGCAGCTTGGAGATACAGGGTCCGGCTAATGAAAAACTGTTTTTT. The chain links TRBV5-5 to TRBJ1-4; TRBD1 might be the D (6 bases). Germline CDR1 SGHKS, CDR2 YYEKEE (reference sequence). The CDR3 length is 17 residues. V gave up 0 bases and J gave up 3 bases, with 15 bases separating them. Full variable domain (remainder filled in from reference TRBV5-5 and TRBJ1-4): DAGVTQSPTHLIKTRGQQVTLRCSPISGHKSVSWYQQVLGQGPQFIFQYYEKEERGRGNFPDRFSARQFPNYSSELNVNALLLGDSALYLCASSLEIQGPANEKLFFGSGTQLSVL.

The CDR3 DNA reads as TGTGCCAGCAGCCCTCGTTCGAACACTGAAGCTTTCTTT. Translated, it gives CASSPRSNTEAFF. This chain links TRBV11-3 with TRBJ1-1; no definite D call. The CDR3 runs to 13 residues. Germline values: CDR1 SGHNT, CDR2 YENEEA. V lost 5 bases and J 1 base, leaving 8 bases between the germline ends.

Points on this clone: The same CDR3 also results from other DNA sequences found in this sample. The gene calls are TRBV6-4 and TRBJ2-1; 11 bases fit TRBD1. Per the germline V gene, CDR1 is MRHNA and CDR2 is SNTAGT. The CDR3 totals 13 residues. Trimming removed 6 bases from V and 10 bases from J; junction bases left unmatched: 5. CDR3 nucleotides: TGTGCCAGCAGAGGACAGGGGGCCGACGAGCAGTTCTTC. This translates into CASRGQGADEQFF.

The rearrangement joins TRBV15 to TRBJ1-1, with D possibly being TRBD1 (6 bases). CDR3 length equals 15 residues. Germline V gene sequence: CDR1 LNHNV, CDR2 YYDKDF (reference sequence). Trimming removed 3 bases at V and 9 bases at J, with 20 bases between. The CDR3 DNA sequence: TGTGCCACCAGCAGCTGGACAGCAACTCTAAAGCAAGCTTTCTTT. Protein sequence: CATSSWTATLKQAFF.

The rearrangement links TRBV4-2 to TRBJ1-5; the D gene is possibly TRBD1 (5 bases). This CDR3 spans 16 amino acids. The V end lost 2 bases, the J end lost 7 bases, and 18 bases lay between the germline ends. Per germline, CDR1 LGHNA and CDR2 YNFKEQ. CDR3 in DNA: TGTGCCAGCAGCCAAAGCGGGACGTCGGAAGGGCAGCCCCAGCATTTT. Protein product: CASSQSGTSEGQPQHF.

This chain connects TRBV7-3 to TRBJ2-1; 8 bases fit TRBD2. After removal of 1 base from V and 3 bases from J, the junction contained 5 bases not matched to a gene. CDR3 size: 16 residues. The germline gives CDR1 SGHTA, CDR2 FQGTGA. The CDR3 nucleotides read TGTGCCAGCAGCTTAATCGAAGCGGGAGACTACAATGAGCAGTTCTTC. This codes for CASSLIEAGDYNEQFF.

The chain is built from TRBV7-6 and TRBJ2-7; D call uncertain. This CDR3 has 13 residues. V lost 1 base, J lost 4 bases, and 8 bases lay in between. Germline values: CDR1 SGHVS, CDR2 FNYEAQ. The CDR3 reads CASSLGEVYEQYF. CDR3 bases: TGTGCCAGCAGCTTAGGTGAGGTTTACGAGCAGTACTTC.

This chain joins TRBV29-1 and TRBJ1-3; maybe TRBD1 (5 bases). V lost 6 bases, J lost 0 bases, and 9 bases lay in between. This CDR3 has 13 residues. Per germline, CDR1 SQVTM and CDR2 ANQGSEA. This CDR3 is CSVGGVSGNTIYF. Written as DNA, the CDR3 is TGCAGCGTCGGGGGAGTCTCTGGAAACACCATATATTTT.

This chain uses TRBV9 with TRBJ1-4; no clear D gene. The germline V gene has CDR1 SGDLS and CDR2 YYNGEE. Trimming left V 0 bases short and J 6 bases short, with 18 bases between. CDR3 size: 17 residues. The CDR3 bases are TGTGCCAGCAGCGTAGCAGGCCAGGCAGTAGGTGATGAAAAACTGTTTTTT. It codes for CASSVAGQAVGDEKLFF.

This chain links TRBV2 with TRBJ2-5; D is undetermined. Per germline, CDR1 SNHLY and CDR2 FYNNEI. V lost 8 bases and J 2 bases, leaving 9 bases between the germline ends. This CDR3 has 12 residues. CDR3 residues: CASVEQQETQYF. The CDR3, as DNA: TGTGCCAGCGTCGAACAGCAAGAGACCCAGTACTTC.

The CDR3 spells CASSLLISYEQYF. CDR3 bases: TGTGCCAGCAGCCTACTCATCTCCTACGAGCAGTACTTC. V and J are TRBV7-2 and TRBJ2-7; D ambiguous. CDR3 length: 13 residues. CDR1 is SGHTA, CDR2 FQGNSA, per germline. V lost 5 bases, J lost 0 bases, and 8 bases lay in between.

The rearrangement links TRBV18 to TRBJ1-5; a weak D match, TRBD1 (5 bases). The CDR3 totals 14 residues. Looked up from germline, CDR1 is KGHSH and CDR2 is LQKENI. Trimming removed 3 bases from V and 5 bases from J, with 11 bases in between. The CDR3 nucleotides read TGTGCCAGCTCACCGGCGGAGACAGATCAGCCCCAGCATTTT. Translation gives CASSPAETDQPQHF. Filled out from reference TRBV18 and TRBJ1-5, the complete variable domain reads NAGVMQNPRHLVRRRGQEARLRCSPMKGHSHVYWYRQLPEEGLKFMVYLQKENIIDESGMPKERFSAEFPKEGPSILRIQQVVRGDSAAYFCASSPAETDQPQHFGDGTRLSIL.

The J gene is TRBJ2-7, the V gene TRBV6-6; maybe TRBD2 (6 bases). The germline V gene has CDR1 MNHNY and CDR2 SVGAGI (reference sequence). The CDR3 sequence is 15 residues long. Trimming left V 0 bases short and J 0 bases short, with 9 bases between. The CDR3 DNA follows: TGTGCCAGCAGTTACTCCGGGGGACCCTCCTACGAGCAGTACTTC. It yields the protein CASSYSGGPSYEQYF.